This T cell receptor beta chain was captured by sequencing in a study of T cell repertoires in cytomegalovirus infection. The germline V gene encodes CDR1 SQVTM and CDR2 ANQGSEA. The CDR3 is made up of 14 amino acids. V was shortened by 7 bases and J by 2 bases, with 16 bases between the two germline ends. MiXCR, applied by TCRdb to the reads, yields one record per CDR3 protein. The repertoire holds a few hundred thousand distinct CDR3 sequences, roughly 9.5% seen once, with about 3.9% in the top ten. Sequenced input: PBMCs. The J gene is TRBJ2-3, the V gene TRBV29-1; D uncertain. This TCR was sampled from a human donor in good health (CMV status not recorded). Some clones in this sample may be carry-over from other donors' samples. This CDR3 is CSAILDGFTDTQYF. CDR3 bases: TGCAGCGCGATCTTGGACGGGTTCACAGATACGCAGTATTTT.